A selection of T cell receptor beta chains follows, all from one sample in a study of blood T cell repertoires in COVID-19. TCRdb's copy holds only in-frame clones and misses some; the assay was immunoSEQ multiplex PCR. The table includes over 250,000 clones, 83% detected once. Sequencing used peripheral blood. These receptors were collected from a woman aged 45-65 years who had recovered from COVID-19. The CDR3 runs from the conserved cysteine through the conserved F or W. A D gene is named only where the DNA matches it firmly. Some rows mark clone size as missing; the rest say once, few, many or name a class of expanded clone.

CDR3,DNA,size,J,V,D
CASSVGRTNTGELFF,TGTGCCAGCAGCGTGGGCAGAACGAACACCGGGGAGCTGTTTTTT,.,TRBJ2-2,TRBV9,.
CASSLAGGAASFEQYF,TGTGCCAGCAGCTTAGCGGGAGGAGCGGCTTCCTTCGAGCAGTACTTC,.,TRBJ2-7,TRBV7-6,.
CASRLTGANTEAFF,TGTGCCAGCAGGCTCACAGGGGCCAATACTGAAGCTTTCTTT,.,TRBJ1-1,TRBV27,TRBD1
CATSGDRNPYEQYF,TGTGCCACCAGTGGGGACAGGAATCCCTACGAGCAGTACTTC,.,TRBJ2-7,TRBV24-1,TRBD1
CASSLQLTTRLAGSPDTQYF,TGCGCCAGCAGCTTGCAACTGACGACACGACTAGCGGGATCCCCAGATACGCAGTATTTT,.,TRBJ2-3,TRBV5-1,TRBD2
CASRTTSGFSYEQYF,TGTGCCAGCAGAACAACTAGCGGGTTCTCCTACGAGCAGTACTTC,.,TRBJ2-7,TRBV28,TRBD2
CASSLLQAEQFF,TGTGCCAGCAGTTTGCTCCAGGCTGAGCAGTTCTTC,.,TRBJ2-1,TRBV11-2,.
CALRSQGRGYTF,TGTGCCCTTCGGTCCCAGGGTAGAGGCTACACCTTC,.,TRBJ1-2,TRBV30,.
CASSQVAGEGTDTQYF,TGTGCCAGCAGCCAAGTCGCGGGAGAGGGCACAGATACGCAGTATTTT,few,TRBJ2-3,TRBV4-2,TRBD2
CASSLRYQGSVVADTQYF,TGCGCCAGCAGCTTGAGGTATCAGGGTTCGGTGGTGGCAGATACGCAGTATTTT,.,TRBJ2-3,TRBV5-1,.
CASSPRVGEAFF,TGCGCCAGCAGCCCCAGGGTCGGTGAAGCTTTCTTT,.,TRBJ1-1,TRBV4-1,.
CASSIGGTGSYEQYF,TGTGCCAGTAGTATAGGCGGGACAGGGTCCTACGAGCAGTACTTC,.,TRBJ2-7,TRBV19,TRBD1
CASRPAVAGAYNEQFF,TGTGCCAGCAGGCCTGCTGTAGCGGGAGCCTACAATGAGCAGTTCTTC,.,TRBJ2-1,TRBV27,TRBD2
CASRGDREGHEQYF,TGCGCCAGCAGGGGGGACAGGGAGGGCCACGAGCAGTACTTC,.,TRBJ2-7,TRBV4-1,TRBD1
CASSLFGRGYNEQFF,TGTGCCAGCAGCTTGTTCGGGAGGGGGTACAATGAGCAGTTCTTC,.,TRBJ2-1,TRBV5-6,TRBD2
CASSAPGTDRNSPLHF,TGTGCCAGCAGCGCCCCGGGGACAGACCGTAATTCACCCCTCCACTTT,.,TRBJ1-6,TRBV9,TRBD1
CASSKRTSGGADTQYF,TGCGCCAGCAGCAAACGGACTAGCGGGGGGGCGGATACGCAGTATTTT,.,TRBJ2-3,TRBV5-1,TRBD2
CASSLDRGETGELFF,TGTGCCAGCAGCTTAGACAGGGGAGAGACCGGGGAGCTGTTTTTT,.,TRBJ2-2,TRBV11-2,.
CACPGTGAYNEQFF,TGTGCCTGCCCCGGGACAGGGGCCTACAATGAGCAGTTCTTC,.,TRBJ2-1,TRBV30,TRBD1
CASSFGGSGANVLTF,TGTGCCAGCAGCTTTGGAGGGTCTGGGGCCAACGTCCTGACTTTC,.,TRBJ2-6,TRBV7-3,.
CASSQDSGGRLGEQYF,TGTGCCAGCAGCCAAGACTCCGGCGGGAGATTGGGCGAGCAGTACTTC,.,TRBJ2-7,TRBV4-2,TRBD2
CAISGQDQQFF,TGTGCCATCAGTGGACAGGATCAGCAGTTCTTC,.,TRBJ2-1,TRBV10-3,.
CASSQVAGLAGGSSYNEQFF,TGCGCCAGCAGCCAAGTCGCTGGACTAGCGGGGGGGAGCTCCTACAATGAGCAGTTCTTC,.,TRBJ2-1,TRBV4-1,TRBD2
CASRGTMNTEAFF,TGTGCCAGCAGGGGTACTATGAACACTGAAGCTTTCTTT,.,TRBJ1-1,TRBV27,.
CASSVEGLAGGSTDTQYF,TGTGCCAGCAGCGTAGAAGGACTAGCGGGGGGTAGCACAGATACGCAGTATTTT,.,TRBJ2-3,TRBV9,TRBD2
CASRSPAGIEKLFF,TGTGCCAGCAGGAGCCCGGCAGGTATCGAAAAACTGTTTTTT,.,TRBJ1-4,TRBV28,.
CASSSRTGVSYEQYF,TGTGCCAGCAGTTCCCGGACGGGAGTCTCCTACGAGCAGTACTTC,.,TRBJ2-7,TRBV27,.
CASTSQGGFQETQYF,TGTGCCAGCACCTCCCAGGGGGGCTTCCAAGAGACCCAGTACTTC,.,TRBJ2-5,TRBV28,.
CASSGWGAGLARRQYF,TGTGCCAGCAGCGGATGGGGGGCGGGACTAGCACGCAGGCAGTACTTC,.,TRBJ2-7,TRBV28,TRBD2
CASSESPTSTDTQYF,TGCGCCAGCAGTGAGTCCCCGACAAGCACAGATACGCAGTATTTT,.,TRBJ2-3,TRBV10-2,.
CASSPGTGLSSGNTIYF,TGTGCCAGCTCACCGGGGACAGGGCTGAGCTCTGGAAACACCATATATTTT,.,TRBJ1-3,TRBV18,TRBD1
CASRAARGVSYNEQFF,TGTGCCAGCAGAGCTGCCCGGGGGGTTTCCTACAATGAGCAGTTCTTC,.,TRBJ2-1,TRBV27,TRBD2
CASSFSGGNFF,TGTGCCAGTAGTTTCAGCGGGGGGAACTTCTTC,.,TRBJ2-1,TRBV19,TRBD2
CASSLLYNEQFF,TGTGCCAGCAGCTTACTCTACAATGAGCAGTTCTTC,few,TRBJ2-1,TRBV7-2,.
CASSPGGTLNYGYTF,TGTGCCAGCAGCCCAGGAGGGACTCTTAACTATGGCTACACCTTC,once,TRBJ1-2,TRBV28,.
CASSPDRGLSPLHF,TGTGCCAGCAGTCCTGACAGGGGGCTCTCACCCCTCCACTTT,.,TRBJ1-6,TRBV28,TRBD1
CASSYSRVLYNEQFF,TGTGCCAGCAGTTACTCTCGGGTACTGTACAATGAGCAGTTCTTC,.,TRBJ2-1,TRBV6-6,.
CASSLDGGTQYF,TGTGCCAGCAGCTTAGATGGCGGGACCCAGTACTTC,once,TRBJ2-5,TRBV7-2,.
CASSVQGGGHTGELFF,TGTGCCAGCAGCGTACAGGGAGGGGGTCACACCGGGGAGCTGTTTTTT,.,TRBJ2-2,TRBV9,.
CATSDLPGGTTMKQFF,TGTGCCACCAGTGATTTACCGGGAGGCACTACAATGAAACAGTTCTTC,.,TRBJ2-1,TRBV24-1,TRBD2
CASSQRTGHCQPQHF,TGTGCCAGCAGCCAAAGGACAGGGCATTGTCAGCCCCAGCATTTT,once,TRBJ1-5,TRBV3-1/TRBV3-2,TRBD1
CASSPGADIYEQYF,TGTGCCAGCAGCCCTGGGGCAGACATCTACGAGCAGTACTTC,.,TRBJ2-7,TRBV11-2,.
CASSVDPGNTGELFF,TGTGCCAGCAGCGTAGACCCAGGGAACACCGGGGAGCTGTTTTTT,few,TRBJ2-2,TRBV9,.
CASSEAVEGFDTQYF,TGTGCCAGCAGTGAAGCGGTGGAGGGGTTCGATACGCAGTATTTT,many,TRBJ2-3,TRBV6-1,.
CASSREQGRGQPQHF,TGTGCCAGCTCACGAGAGCAGGGGCGAGGACAGCCCCAGCATTTT,many,TRBJ1-5,TRBV18,.
CASRTGQGYEQYF,TGTGCCAGCAGAACGGGACAGGGTTACGAGCAGTACTTC,once,TRBJ2-7,TRBV28,TRBD1
CAWSGTNEQFF,TGTGCCTGGAGTGGGACAAACGAGCAGTTCTTC,.,TRBJ2-1,TRBV30,.
CASSLANRAVGEQYF,TGTGCCAGCAGCTTAGCGAACAGGGCGGTCGGGGAGCAGTACTTC,.,TRBJ2-7,TRBV7-8,.
CASSSNSLRDEQYF,TGTGCCAGCAGCTCCAACTCCCTCAGGGACGAGCAGTACTTC,.,TRBJ2-7,TRBV13,.
CASSLTGFTEAFF,TGTGCCAGCAGCTTGACAGGGTTCACTGAAGCTTTCTTT,.,TRBJ1-1,TRBV7-3,TRBD1
CASSTTGYTEAFF,TGTGCCAGCAGCACGACAGGGTACACTGAAGCTTTCTTT,few,TRBJ1-1,TRBV7-9,TRBD1
CASGPGTGYGLAGGQSYEQYF,TGTGCCAGCGGTCCCGGGACAGGGTACGGACTAGCGGGGGGCCAGTCCTACGAGCAGTACTTC,.,TRBJ2-7,TRBV27,TRBD2
CASSYVNSGSFTDTQYF,TGTGCCAGCAGTTACGTTAACAGCGGGAGCTTCACAGATACGCAGTATTTT,.,TRBJ2-3,TRBV6-2/TRBV6-3,TRBD2
CAISESIGEHEQYF,TGTGCCATCAGTGAGTCGATCGGGGAACACGAGCAGTACTTC,.,TRBJ2-7,TRBV10-3,.
CASSIATDSLGPTNEKLFF,TGTGCCAGTAGTATAGCGACGGACAGTCTCGGACCAACTAATGAAAAACTGTTTTTT,.,TRBJ1-4,TRBV19,.
CASRTDRVGYGYTF,TGTGCCAGCAGGACGGACAGGGTCGGGTATGGCTACACCTTC,.,TRBJ1-2,TRBV27,TRBD1
CASSFDNNYGYTF,TGTGCCAGCAGTTTCGACAATAACTATGGCTACACCTTC,.,TRBJ1-2,TRBV5-4,.
CASSLGPQAGQNIQYF,TGTGCCAGCAGTTTGGGGCCACAGGCGGGGCAAAACATTCAGTACTTC,.,TRBJ2-4,TRBV28,.
CASSGGTLATEAFF,TGCGCCAGCAGTGGTGGGACATTGGCCACTGAAGCTTTCTTT,.,TRBJ1-1,TRBV4-1,.